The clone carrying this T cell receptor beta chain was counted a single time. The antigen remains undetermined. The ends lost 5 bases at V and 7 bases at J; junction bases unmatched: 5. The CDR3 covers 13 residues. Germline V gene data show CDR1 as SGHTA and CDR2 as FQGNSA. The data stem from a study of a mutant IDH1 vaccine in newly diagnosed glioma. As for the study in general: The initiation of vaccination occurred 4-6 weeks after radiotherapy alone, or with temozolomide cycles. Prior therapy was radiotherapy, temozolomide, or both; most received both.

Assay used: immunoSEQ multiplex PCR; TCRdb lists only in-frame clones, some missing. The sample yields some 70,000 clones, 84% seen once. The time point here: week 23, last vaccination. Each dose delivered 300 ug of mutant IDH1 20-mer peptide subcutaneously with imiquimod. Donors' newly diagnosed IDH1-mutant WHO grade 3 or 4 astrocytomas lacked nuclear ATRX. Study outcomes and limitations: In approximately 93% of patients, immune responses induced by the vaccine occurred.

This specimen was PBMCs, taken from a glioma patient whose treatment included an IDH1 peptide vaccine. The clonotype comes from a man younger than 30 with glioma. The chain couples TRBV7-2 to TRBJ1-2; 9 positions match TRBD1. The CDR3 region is CASSPDRGAGYTF. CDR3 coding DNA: TGTGCCAGCAGCCCGGACAGGGGTGCTGGCTACACCTTC.